This note documents a single T cell receptor (beta chain) sequence. What antigen it recognizes has not been identified. Mismatch with germline at one junction end may stem from a read error. The cohort was made up of around 720 healthy bone marrow donors. Cohort members were all nominally healthy when sampled, although unrecorded immune exposures were likely present. The donor was CMV seronegative and was included in the group of about 400 seronegative cohort members. Each donor provided a peripheral blood sample, and peripheral blood mononuclear cells were used for TCR beta sequencing. The Qiagen DNeasy Blood Extraction Kit was used to extract genomic DNA from the blood cell samples. The CDR3 holds 16 amino acids from the cysteine to the phenylalanine. The entry retains the CDR3 DNA only, 48 bases that are in frame from base 1. Based on the germline V gene, the CDR1 and CDR2 sequences are SGHRS and YFSETQ.

The data originate from a study of cytomegalovirus exposure and HLA in healthy donors (dated by TCRdb to 2015 to 2018). For the wider study: An earlier analysis of roughly 630 of the donors reported 250 to 300 Gb of sequence data and 120 million or so unique TCR beta sequences from approximately 180 million T cells. An early release that covered about 640 HLA-typed donors contained approximately 300 gigabases of sequencing data and about 84 million unique TCR sequences. The genetic ancestry cluster associated with self-reported Caucasian donors included 65% to 90% of the roughly 380 genotyped donors. The study aimed to test whether signatures of past pathogen exposure could be identified by cataloging public T cell receptors. The T cell repertoires of several hundred subjects were profiled by immunosequencing and related to cytomegalovirus serostatus. Besides the first cohort of approximately 710 subjects, a separate validation cohort made up of over 95 different subjects was used. To predict cytomegalovirus infection status, the study combined high-throughput TCR immunosequencing, statistical association of individual TCRs with disease status, and machine learning. To study patterns of TCR occurrence, a later analysis re-analyzed previously published TCR beta repertoires from 600 to 750 donors and added high-resolution HLA genotyping. Rather than using new phenotypic data, the later analysis identified candidate immune exposures from TCR beta sequences and from how often those sequences occurred across donors. An earlier analysis of 587 of the donors applied high-throughput TCR beta sequencing to assess whether each TCR beta V gene segment acted as functional or pseudogenic. Alongside the repertoire data, information on donor age, sex, ethnicity and CMV serostatus was compiled. A later genetic analysis used genome-wide SNP genotypes for about three fifths of the 666 donors, treating that subset as a discovery cohort. All discovery cohort repertoires had been generated on a single sequencing platform. Both class I and class II loci were covered by HLA typing, at four-digit resolution. The number of donors typed differed by locus, with roughly 629-640 for A, B, C, DRB1 and DQB1, around 520 for DQA1, approximately 580 for DPA1, and 400 to 490 for DPB1. Five DR-DQ haplotypes were treated as single units for association and clustering because of strong linkage in the cohort. Among about 400 genotyped donors of the cohort, an average of approximately 240,000 unique TCR beta nucleotide sequences was sequenced per donor, of which 15% to 20% were non-productive.

The library was produced with the immunoSEQ multiplex PCR assay. For the multiplex PCR, a mixture combining 60 forward primers for TCR Vbeta segments and 13 reverse primers for TCR Jbeta segments was used. A multiplex PCR assay on genomic DNA amplified the CDR3 region of rearranged TCR beta genes. On the Illumina HiSeq System, the amplified TCR beta libraries were sequenced as 87-base-pair reads. The study's own analysis went as follows. Across the 600 to 700 repertoires, a later analysis counted some 80 million unique TCR beta chains, approximately 12 million of which were shared by at least two donors. A nearest-neighbor algorithm error-corrected the raw reads and collapsed the reads into unique sequences, merging closely related sequences to remove PCR and sequencing errors. CDR3 sequences were aligned to IMGT reference sequences to assign V, D and J gene segments. For a sequence to be retained, at least a six-nucleotide match to both a V gene segment and a J gene segment was required. A rearrangement was called productive if the CDR3 had no stop codons and remained in frame with V and J, and every other rearrangement was called non-productive. CDR3 was defined by IMGT convention, running from the second conserved V-encoded cysteine to the conserved J-encoded phenylalanine. The earlier analysis of fewer than 700 of the donors excluded sequences that lacked an unambiguous match to a single V gene segment. In an earlier analysis of 587 of the donors, a V segment was called functional when productive rearrangements were above 56.7%, and segregating when the standard deviation between donors exceeded 5%. A statistical classification framework was built for diagnosing cytomegalovirus status from the catalog of TCR beta chain sequences. In a later analysis, V and J genes were assigned by comparing TCR nucleotide sequences against IMGT/GENE-DB human TR gene sequences. A later analysis assigned CDR3 sequences and most-parsimonious VDJ recombination scenarios with the TCRdist pipeline. In a later analysis, every TCR beta chain was defined by the combination of its CDR3 amino acid sequence and its V-gene family, and reads without a unique V-gene family were dropped. A later analysis removed 500 to 600 highly shared, low-generation-probability nucleotide sequences to deal with suspected cross-contamination and a sequencing artifact. For each public chain, a later analysis derived a clonal expansion index from normalized ranks of inferred template counts within each repertoire. In a later analysis, generation probabilities were computed using a VDJ recombination model fitted to out-of-frame rearrangements, and the results were checked against IGoR. In a later analysis, hypergeometric tests were used to score TCR-TCR, TCR-HLA and TCR-CMV co-occurrence, with a repertoire-size bias correction applied to TCR pairs. To estimate false discovery rates, a later analysis permuted the HLA or CMV assignments 20 times. A later analysis grouped co-occurring TCRs with DBSCAN, adding TCRdist sequence similarity when clustering within HLA-allele-positive subsets. Repertoires with fewer than 30,000 or more than 120,000 public chains, plus five repertoires with anomalous nucleotide sharing, were excluded from co-occurrence clustering. TCRdb provides this immuneACCESS table in a form limited to in-frame rearrangements. Some clones are lacking; in checked studies, under half of them reflect an unresolved V gene, and why the rest are absent is not known. The DNA gave D and trimming, while V, J and clone size come from that table. The sample table lists about 190,000 clones, about 89% of them with a count of one. Together, the top ten hold 1% to 1.5% of the sample.

Study-wide findings and limitations: Because some donors lacked HLA typing at each locus, the association tests relied only on the typed subset. Most TCR sequences were observed very rarely across donors, whereas some public TCRs were present in many individuals. Three of the identified cytomegalovirus-associated TCR beta chains were confirmed in vitro to be specific for cytomegalovirus antigens. Broadly in line with IMGT annotations, most TCR beta V segments showed up in productive rearrangements about 87% or about 30% of the time in an earlier analysis of several hundred of the donors. For the cohort, immune exposure information was limited to CMV serostatus. In this cohort, only TCR beta chains were sequenced, and detectable features were limited by the absence of alpha or paired-chain data. Correlated functional status among segregating V segments might reflect linkage disequilibrium, but an unknown experimental factor could not be ruled out. A further reported finding was that TCR beta sequences accurately predicted the HLA-A and HLA-B alleles for most subjects in the first cohort. In a later genetic analysis, a missense DCLRE1C variant was associated with V-gene and J-gene trimming of TCR beta chains, and the association was replicated in an independent cohort. A later analysis found that HLA-associated TCR beta chains were more clonally expanded and had lower generation probabilities than equally common non-associated chains. The 87-base-pair reads could not distinguish some IMGT-functional V segments, including TRBV6-2 and TRBV6-3, so those segments were excluded. Specific HLA alleles were associated with roughly 16,000 TCR beta sequences at a false discovery rate of 0.05 in a later analysis. Fewer than 20 rarely observed V segments, including chromosome 9 orphons, were excluded from the earlier analysis of just under 600 of the donors because counts were too low. Presence/absence analyses assumed roughly uniform sequencing depth across donors, an assumption that may not hold. The study listed 150 to 200 TCR beta chains as associated with cytomegalovirus. A later analysis found that TCR association rates varied across HLA loci, with DRB1 alleles showing the most associated TCRs and HLA-C alleles the fewest. In a later genetic analysis, fewer N-insertions in productive TCRs were reported among donors in an Asian-associated ancestry cluster than the roughly 670-donor mean. The authors suggested that the approach could potentially be extended to other disease states and immunological phenotypes. The classifier was reported to diagnose cytomegalovirus status with high specificity and sensitivity in both the original cohort and the validation cohort. Strong co-occurrence of HLA alleles, especially DR and DQ, made assigning TCR associations to individual alleles difficult. A cluster of highly shared sequence variants was judged likely to be a technical artifact of the sequencing pipeline. A later analysis reported that several top co-occurrence clusters appeared linked to parvovirus B19, influenza, CMV and Epstein-Barr virus. In a later analysis, most CMV-associated TCR beta chains were found to appear HLA-restricted, with HLA associations seemingly driven largely by CMV exposure.

The origin of this receptor is a young man in good health and CMV-seronegative. The chain links TRBV5-1 with TRBJ1-4; TRBD1 aligns with 9 central bases. The sample comprised PBMCs. The base sequence is TGCGCCAGCAGCTTAGGTTATGGGACAGGGAAAGCCTCAGGAGTATTT. Its translation is CASSLGYGTGKASGVF.